A single TCR beta chain is shown here with its context. The antigen is unknown. The data belong to a study of shared clonotypes between healthy human individuals. The wider study: Each donor's CD8 memory used one plate, CD8 naive two, each CD4 subset three. Overall study results and limits: Clonotypes not shared had lower generation probabilities than those common to all four donors. Among donors, sharing of clonotypes was expected to be affected by sequencing depth.

Germline CDR1 and CDR2: SGHVS and FNYEAQ. The V segment lost 5 bases and the J segment 6 bases; nucleotides outside the gene matches: 6. There are 13 residues in the CDR3. The repertoire was sequenced with immunoSEQ multiplex PCR; TCRdb's copy has only in-frame clones and lacks some. Of more than 2 million clones listed, 90% to 95% are singletons. Naive CD8 isolation took CD45RO-negative cells positively selected for CCR7 and excluded terminally differentiated effector memory CD45RA+ cells. Input material: naive CD8+ T cells from PBMCs. The sequence was collected from a man younger than 35 in good health. Some clones in this sample may be carry-over from other donors' samples. The chain links TRBV7-6 to TRBJ2-7; 8 nucleotides align to TRBD1. The chain's CDR3 is CASSPRTGSEQYF. The CDR3 DNA sequence: TGTGCCAGCAGCCCAAGGACAGGGAGCGAGCAGTACTTC. Full variable domain (remainder filled in from reference TRBV7-6 and TRBJ2-7): GAGVSQSPRYKVTKRGQDVALRCDPISGHVSLYWYRQALGQGPEFLTYFNYEAQQDKSGLPNDRFSAERPEGSISTLTIQRTEQRDSAMYRCASSPRTGSEQYFGPGTRLTVT.